Listed below are T cell receptor beta chains from one sample, sequenced in a study of blood T cell repertoires in COVID-19. The protocol was immunoSEQ multiplex PCR, while the TCRdb copy is restricted to in-frame clones and leaves out a portion. This sample has about 120,000 clones, with around 76% found just once. Sequencing was done on a sample of peripheral blood. The receptor set was obtained from a woman aged 80 or older with acute or convalescent COVID-19. The CDR3 runs from the conserved cysteine through the conserved F or W. D genes are given only for firm matches. Clone size is stated in some rows and not others, as once, few, many or a class when expanded.

once	15	.	TRBV14	TRBJ2-7	TGTGCCAGCAGCCAAGATCCCTATGGGTCGCGGGAGCAGTACTTC	CASSQDPYGSREQYF
once	15	TRBD1	TRBV19	TRBJ2-7	TGTGCCAGTAGTATACTCGGGACAGGGGGCTACGAGCAGTACTTC	CASSILGTGGYEQYF
.	16	.	TRBV7-6	TRBJ2-7	TGTGCCAGCAGCTTAGAAGTTGGGTGGAGCTCCTACGAGCAGTACTTC	CASSLEVGWSSYEQYF
.	15	TRBD2	TRBV7-9	TRBJ2-5	TGTGCCAGCAGCCCTAGCGGGGGGGCCCTAGAGACCCAGTACTTC	CASSPSGGALETQYF
.	13	.	TRBV6-4	TRBJ1-4	TGTGCCAGCAGTGTCAGGGTAAATGAAAAACTGTTTTTT	CASSVRVNEKLFF
.	20	.	TRBV18	TRBJ2-3	TGTGCCAGCTCACCACAGGGCGGACAGGGTATCGGCGGGAGCCCAGATACGCAGTATTTT	CASSPQGGQGIGGSPDTQYF
.	17	.	TRBV4-1	TRBJ1-1	TGCGCCAGCAGCCTCCCGACAGTGGGGGCGATGAGCACTGAAGCTTTCTTT	CASSLPTVGAMSTEAFF
.	14	TRBD1	TRBV19	TRBJ1-4	TGTGCCATCGGAGACAGGGGGGTCTCTGAAAAACTGTTTTTT	CAIGDRGVSEKLFF
.	13	TRBD2	TRBV29-1	TRBJ2-3	TGCAGCGTCACTAGCGGGGGGTCTCATACGCAGTATTTT	CSVTSGGSHTQYF
.	14	.	TRBV10-3	TRBJ1-2	TGTGCCATCAGTGAGACCGGGGAGGAGAATGGCTACACCTTC	CAISETGEENGYTF
.	17	TRBD1	TRBV4-1	TRBJ2-7	TGCGCCAGCAGTCAAAGACCCCGGGACAGGCCTACCTACGAGCAGTACTTC	CASSQRPRDRPTYEQYF
.	15	TRBD2	TRBV7-8	TRBJ2-3	TGTGCCAGCAGCTTAGCCCTGACTAGCGCAGATACGCAGTATTTT	CASSLALTSADTQYF
once	15	TRBD2	TRBV10-1	TRBJ2-1	TGCGCCAGCAGTGACAGTAGCGGGGGGGACAATGAGCAGTTCTTC	CASSDSSGGDNEQFF
.	14	TRBD1	TRBV19	TRBJ1-4	TGTGCCAGTATCATGGGCGGGACAGGCGAAAAACTGTTTTTT	CASIMGGTGEKLFF
few	13	TRBD1	TRBV6-5	TRBJ1-4	TGTGCCAGCAGTTACTCGTCAGGGGGAAAACTGTTTTTT	CASSYSSGGKLFF
.	16	.	TRBV4-1	TRBJ2-7	TGCGCCAGCAGCCAAGATAACCCACCTCAGTTTTACGAGCAGTACTTC	CASSQDNPPQFYEQYF
.	15	TRBD1	TRBV6-1	TRBJ1-2	TGTGCCAGCAGTGAAGACGGACAGGGGGCTTGGGGCTACACCTTC	CASSEDGQGAWGYTF
.	15	.	TRBV6-5	TRBJ1-2	TGTGCCACCGGGAGGGACGGGTGGGGGGCGTATGGCTACACCTTC	CATGRDGWGAYGYTF
.	12	.	TRBV28	TRBJ1-4	TGTGCCAGCAGCCCCCTATTTGAAAAACTGTTTTTT	CASSPLFEKLFF
.	14	TRBD1	TRBV6-5	TRBJ2-5	TGTGCCAGCAGTTCCCCGGGACAGGGGGTGACCCAGTACTTC	CASSSPGQGVTQYF
.	14	TRBD1	TRBV9	TRBJ1-4	TGTGCCAGCAGCGGGGGGACAGGGGGCGAAAAACTGTTTTTT	CASSGGTGGEKLFF
.	15	TRBD1	TRBV7-2	TRBJ1-3	TGTGCCAGCAGCTTTCAGGGGGGCTCTGGAAACACCATATATTTT	CASSFQGGSGNTIYF
.	15	.	TRBV2	TRBJ1-5	TGTGCCAGCAGTTCGGACAGACCTAACCTTCAGCCCCAGCATTTT	CASSSDRPNLQPQHF
.	13	.	TRBV2	TRBJ1-2	TGTGCCAGCCAACCGGGGGAGGGCTATGGCTACACCTTC	CASQPGEGYGYTF
.	14	.	TRBV5-1	TRBJ1-2	TGCGCCAGCAGCCACGGACAGATTTCCTATGGCTACACCTTC	CASSHGQISYGYTF
few	19	TRBD2	TRBV4-1	TRBJ2-1	TGCGCCAGCAGCCCGAAGGTGGTAGCGGGGGGGCCAAATAACAATGAGCAGTTCTTC	CASSPKVVAGGPNNNEQFF
few	14	.	TRBV7-2	TRBJ1-2	TGTGCCAGCAGCTTAGCCAGCGGAGGCTATGGCTACACCTTC	CASSLASGGYGYTF
.	17	TRBD1	TRBV5-1	TRBJ2-7	TGCGCCAGCAGCTTGGCTGGGGGTAGGACAGGGGTCCACGAGCAGTACTTC	CASSLAGGRTGVHEQYF
once	17	TRBD2	TRBV28	TRBJ2-4	TGTGCCAGCAGCCCGGCGGGGGTGGATAATGCCAAAAACATTCAGTACTTC	CASSPAGVDNAKNIQYF
.	14	TRBD1	TRBV28	TRBJ1-3	TGTGCCAGCAAAAAAGGGGGACAGTCAAACACCATATATTTT	CASKKGGQSNTIYF
once	16	TRBD1	TRBV5-1	TRBJ2-2	TGCGCCAGCAGTACAGGGGGCCCTACCAACACCGGGGAGCTGTTTTTT	CASSTGGPTNTGELFF
.	18	TRBD1	TRBV7-3	TRBJ1-2	TGTGCCAGCAGCTTAACGGCCGGAAACAGGGGGCTGGCAGGAGGCTACACCTTC	CASSLTAGNRGLAGGYTF
.	16	.	TRBV16	TRBJ2-5	TGTGCCAGCAGCCCGTTAGACCAGGCTGTGGAAGAGACCCAGTACTTC	CASSPLDQAVEETQYF
.	14	.	TRBV6-5	TRBJ2-7	TGTGCCAGCAGTTACCGACCGACATCTTACGAGCAGTACTTC	CASSYRPTSYEQYF
.	15	TRBD2	TRBV7-2	TRBJ2-3	TGTGCCAGCAGCTTGTTAGCGGGAGGGTCAGATACGCAGTATTTT	CASSLLAGGSDTQYF
.	14	.	TRBV5-1	TRBJ1-1	TGCGCCAGCAGCTTGGGCAGGCTGAACACTGAAGCTTTCTTT	CASSLGRLNTEAFF
few	16	.	TRBV5-1	TRBJ1-1	TGCGCCAGCAGCTTGGCCCAGGCAGCAATGAACACTGAAGCTTTCTTT	CASSLAQAAMNTEAFF
.	15	.	TRBV27	TRBJ2-2	TGTGCCAGCAGTCCAGGGTACACGAACACCGGGGAGCTGTTTTTT	CASSPGYTNTGELFF
.	13	TRBD2	TRBV7-2	TRBJ2-3	TGTGCCAGCAGGACTAGCGCCACAGATACGCAGTATTTT	CASRTSATDTQYF
.	16	TRBD1	TRBV10-3	TRBJ1-1	TGTGCCATCAGTGATCCCCGGCAGGGGGCGAACACTGAAGCTTTCTTT	CAISDPRQGANTEAFF
few	14	.	TRBV6-5	TRBJ1-3	TGTGCCAGCAGGCAGACGGGCTCTGGAAACACCATATATTTT	CASRQTGSGNTIYF
few	17	.	TRBV6-2/TRBV6-3	TRBJ2-4	TGTGCCAGCAGTTCCCGGGCGGGGTCCGTAGCCAAAAACATTCAGTACTTC	CASSSRAGSVAKNIQYF
.	15	TRBD1	TRBV9	TRBJ1-2	TGTGCCAGCAGCCCCCAGACAGGGATCGGCTATGGCTACACCTTC	CASSPQTGIGYGYTF
.	15	TRBD1	TRBV29-1	TRBJ2-5	TGCAGCGTTGCTCTGGACAGGGGGCTCCAAGAGACCCAGTACTTC	CSVALDRGLQETQYF
.	13	.	TRBV10-2	TRBJ2-2	TGCGCCAGCCAACTAGGATTCACCGGGGAGCTGTTTTTT	CASQLGFTGELFF
once	15	.	TRBV4-2	TRBJ2-7	TGTGCCAGCAGCCCCACGGACAGCCGCGCCTACGAGCAGTACTTC	CASSPTDSRAYEQYF
few	15	.	TRBV11-2	TRBJ2-7	TGTGCCAGCAGCGGAACGGGAGACCGCCTCTACGAGCAGTACTTC	CASSGTGDRLYEQYF
.	16	.	TRBV19	TRBJ1-4	TGTGCCAGTACCGGAACAGGAATCTCTTTTGTTCGAAAACTGTTTTTT	CASTGTGISFVRKLFF
.	14	.	TRBV5-1	TRBJ2-7	TGCGCCAGCAGCTTACAGGACCCTCAGTACGAGCAGTACTTC	CASSLQDPQYEQYF
.	14	.	TRBV3-1/TRBV3-2	TRBJ1-2	TGTGCCAGCAGCCTCAAGACAGGCATCTATGGCTACACCTTC	CASSLKTGIYGYTF
.	13	.	TRBV7-7	TRBJ1-1	TGTGCTAGCAGCCCGGTTATGAACACTGAAGCTTTCTTT	CASSPVMNTEAFF
few	13	TRBD1	TRBV2	TRBJ1-1	TGTGCCAGCAACAGGGGGATTAACACTGAAGCTTTCTTT	CASNRGINTEAFF
.	15	.	TRBV5-8	TRBJ2-1	TGTGCCAGCAGCTTGGGGGCCTGGGCCTACAATGAGCAGTTCTTC	CASSLGAWAYNEQFF
.	15	TRBD1	TRBV9	TRBJ2-7	TGTGCCAGCAGCGCGGCCGGGACAGGGCTGAACGAGCAGTACTTC	CASSAAGTGLNEQYF
.	18	TRBD1	TRBV6-1	TRBJ1-6	TGTGCCAGCAGTGCGGATTTGGTCGGACAGGGGACTACTTCACCCCTCCACTTT	CASSADLVGQGTTSPLHF
.	17	TRBD2	TRBV18	TRBJ2-3	TGTGCCAGCTCACCCCAACTAGCGGGAGGGATCACAGATACGCAGTATTTT	CASSPQLAGGITDTQYF
once	14	TRBD2	TRBV5-1	TRBJ2-3	TGCGCCAGCAGACTAGCGGGGGCCACAGATACGCAGTATTTT	CASRLAGATDTQYF
.	14	TRBD1	TRBV2	TRBJ2-7	TGTGCCAGCAGTCCGGGGACAGGGGGCTACGAGCAGTACTTC	CASSPGTGGYEQYF